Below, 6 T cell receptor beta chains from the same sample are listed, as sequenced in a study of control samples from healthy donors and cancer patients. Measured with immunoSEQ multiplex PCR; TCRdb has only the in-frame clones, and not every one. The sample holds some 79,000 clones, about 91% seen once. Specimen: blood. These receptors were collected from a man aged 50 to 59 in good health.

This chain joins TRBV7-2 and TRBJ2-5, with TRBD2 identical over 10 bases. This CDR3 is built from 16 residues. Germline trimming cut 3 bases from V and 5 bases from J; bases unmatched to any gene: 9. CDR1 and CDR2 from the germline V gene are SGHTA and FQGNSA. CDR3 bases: TGTGCCAGCAGCTTGGGGACTAGCGTCGGGTGGGAGACCCAGTACTTC. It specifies CASSLGTSVGWETQYF.

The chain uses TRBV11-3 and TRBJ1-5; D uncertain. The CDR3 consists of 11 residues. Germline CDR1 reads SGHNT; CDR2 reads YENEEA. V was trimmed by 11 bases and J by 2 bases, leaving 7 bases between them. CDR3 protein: CAWRGNQPQHF. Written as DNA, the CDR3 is TGTGCCTGGAGGGGCAATCAGCCCCAGCATTTT.

CDR3 amino acids: CASSLDRPPETQYF. As DNA, the CDR3 is TGTGCCAGCAGCTTAGATCGACCCCCAGAGACCCAGTACTTC. V gene TRBV7-2 combines with J gene TRBJ2-5, with D unclear. Per the germline V gene, CDR1 is SGHTA and CDR2 is FQGNSA. V was clipped by 1 base and J by 4 bases, with 10 bases between them. The CDR3 contains 14 residues.

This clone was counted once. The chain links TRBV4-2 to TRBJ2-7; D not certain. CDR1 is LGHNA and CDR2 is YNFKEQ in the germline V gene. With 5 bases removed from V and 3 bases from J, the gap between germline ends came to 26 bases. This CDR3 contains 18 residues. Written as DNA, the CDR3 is TGTGCCAGCAGCGCAAGATACGATCGGGCGGCAAGTGTCTACGAGCAGTACTTC. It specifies CASSARYDRAASVYEQYF.

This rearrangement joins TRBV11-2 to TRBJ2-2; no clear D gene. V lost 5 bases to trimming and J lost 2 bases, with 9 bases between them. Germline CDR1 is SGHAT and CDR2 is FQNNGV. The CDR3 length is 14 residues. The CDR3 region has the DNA TGTGCCAGCAGCCCGCAGACAAACACCGGGGAGCTGTTTTTT. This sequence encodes CASSPQTNTGELFF.

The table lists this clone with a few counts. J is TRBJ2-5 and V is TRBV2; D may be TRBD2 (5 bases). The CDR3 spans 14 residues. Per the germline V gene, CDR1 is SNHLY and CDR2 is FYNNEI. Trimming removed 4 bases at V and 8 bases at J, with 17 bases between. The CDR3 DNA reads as TGTGCCAGCAGTGTTAAAGGACTCGCAGACACCCAGTACTTC. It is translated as CASSVKGLADTQYF.